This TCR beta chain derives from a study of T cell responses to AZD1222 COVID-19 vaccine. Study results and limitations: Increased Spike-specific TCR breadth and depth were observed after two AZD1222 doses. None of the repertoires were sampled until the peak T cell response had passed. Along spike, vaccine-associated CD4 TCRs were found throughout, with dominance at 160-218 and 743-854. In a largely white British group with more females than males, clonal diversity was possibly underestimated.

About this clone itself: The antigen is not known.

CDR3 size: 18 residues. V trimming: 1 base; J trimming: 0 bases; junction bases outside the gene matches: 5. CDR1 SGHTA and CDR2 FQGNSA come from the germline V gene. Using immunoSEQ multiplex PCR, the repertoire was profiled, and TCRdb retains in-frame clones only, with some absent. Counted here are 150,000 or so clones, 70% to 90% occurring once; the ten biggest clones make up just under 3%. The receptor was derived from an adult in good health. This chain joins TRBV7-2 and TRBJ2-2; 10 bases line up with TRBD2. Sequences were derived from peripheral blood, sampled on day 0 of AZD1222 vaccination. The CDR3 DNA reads TGTGCCAGCAGCTTAGTCTCAGCGGGGGGGCCGAACACCGGGGAGCTGTTTTTT. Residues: CASSLVSAGGPNTGELFF.